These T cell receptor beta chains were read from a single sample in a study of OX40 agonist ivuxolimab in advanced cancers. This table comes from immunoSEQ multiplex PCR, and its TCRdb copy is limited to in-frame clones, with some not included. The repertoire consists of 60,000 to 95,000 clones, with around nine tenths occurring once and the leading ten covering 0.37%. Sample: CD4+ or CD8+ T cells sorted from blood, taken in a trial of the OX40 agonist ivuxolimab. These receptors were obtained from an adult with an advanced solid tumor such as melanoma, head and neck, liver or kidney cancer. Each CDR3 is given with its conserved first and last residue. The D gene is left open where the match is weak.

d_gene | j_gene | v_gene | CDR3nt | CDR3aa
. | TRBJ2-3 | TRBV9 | TGTGCCAGCAGCTCTAGAGGGCAGTTCACAGATACGCAGTATTTT | CASSSRGQFTDTQYF
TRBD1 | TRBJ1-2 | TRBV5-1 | TGCGCCAGCAGCAAGACAGGGGATGTGGGCTACACCTTC | CASSKTGDVGYTF
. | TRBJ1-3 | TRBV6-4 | TGTGCCAGCAGTGACCCGAATTTGGGAAACACCATATATTTT | CASSDPNLGNTIYF
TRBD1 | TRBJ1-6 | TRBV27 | TGTGCCAGCAGTTTTGGAGACAGGGTCCAGAATTCACCCCTCCACTTT | CASSFGDRVQNSPLHF
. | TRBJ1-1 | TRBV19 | TGTGCCAGTAGTCGGGCGACAGATAACCCCGCTGAAGCTTTCTTT | CASSRATDNPAEAFF
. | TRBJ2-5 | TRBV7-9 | TGTGCCAGCAGCTTAATCTTTGAGACCCAGTACTTC | CASSLIFETQYF
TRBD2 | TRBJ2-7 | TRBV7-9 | TGTGCCAGCACCCTAGCAGGGTCTAGCGGGAGTCCCGAGCAGTACTTC | CASTLAGSSGSPEQYF
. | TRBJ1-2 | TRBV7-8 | TGTGCCAGCAGCTTAATGGGCAGGGTGGACGGCTACACCTTC | CASSLMGRVDGYTF
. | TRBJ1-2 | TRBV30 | TGTGCCTGGAGTGTAGGAACAGGTCTGCACACCTTC | CAWSVGTGLHTF
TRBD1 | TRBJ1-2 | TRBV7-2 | TGTGCCAGCAGCTTCGACAGGGGGAGCTATGGCTACACCTTC | CASSFDRGSYGYTF
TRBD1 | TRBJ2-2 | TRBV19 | TGTGCCAGTACCCCGGGACAGGGGGCCGTCATAAACACCGGGGAGCTGTTTTTT | CASTPGQGAVINTGELFF